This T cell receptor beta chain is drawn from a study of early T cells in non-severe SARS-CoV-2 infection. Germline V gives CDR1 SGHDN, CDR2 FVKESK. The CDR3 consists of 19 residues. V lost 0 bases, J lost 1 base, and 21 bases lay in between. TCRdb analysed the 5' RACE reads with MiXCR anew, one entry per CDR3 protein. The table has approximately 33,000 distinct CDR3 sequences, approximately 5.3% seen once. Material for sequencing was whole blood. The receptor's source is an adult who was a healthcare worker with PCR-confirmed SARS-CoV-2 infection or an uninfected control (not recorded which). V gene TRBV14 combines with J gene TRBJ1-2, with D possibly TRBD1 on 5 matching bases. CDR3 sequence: CASSQDRWGSGGFNYGYTF. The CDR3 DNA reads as TGTGCCAGCAGCCAAGATCGTTGGGGCAGCGGGGGATTTAACTATGGCTACACCTTC.